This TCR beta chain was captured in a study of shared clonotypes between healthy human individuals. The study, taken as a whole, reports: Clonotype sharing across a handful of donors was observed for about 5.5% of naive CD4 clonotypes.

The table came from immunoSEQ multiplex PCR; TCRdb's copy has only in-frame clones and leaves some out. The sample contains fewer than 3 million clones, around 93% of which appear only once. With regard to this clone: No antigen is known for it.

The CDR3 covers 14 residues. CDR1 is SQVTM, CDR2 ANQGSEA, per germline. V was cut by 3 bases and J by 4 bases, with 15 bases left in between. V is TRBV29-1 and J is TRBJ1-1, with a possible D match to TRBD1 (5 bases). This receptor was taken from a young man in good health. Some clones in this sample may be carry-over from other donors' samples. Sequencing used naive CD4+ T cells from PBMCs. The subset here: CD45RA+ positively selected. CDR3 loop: CSVEGRSMGTEAFF. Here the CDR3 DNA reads TGCAGCGTTGAGGGGCGGAGTATGGGCACTGAAGCTTTCTTT. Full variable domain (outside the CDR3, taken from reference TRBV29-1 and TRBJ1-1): SAVISQKPSRDICQRGTSLTIQCQVDSQVTMMFWYRQQPGQSLTLIATANQGSEATYESGFVIDKFPISRPNLTFSTLTVSNMSPEDSSIYLCSVEGRSMGTEAFFGQGTRLTVV.